The next 24 T cell receptor beta chains were all read from a single sample in a study of CD8+ T cells in alopecia areata. RNA, once extracted, was reverse transcribed into cDNA for use as the sequencing template. This table comes from immunoSEQ multiplex PCR, and its TCRdb copy is limited to in-frame clones, with some not included. The repertoire holds about 110,000 clones, with approximately 61% as singletons. Sequences were obtained from NKG2D-low CD8+ T cells sorted from blood. The receptors come from a human donor with alopecia areata.

V and J are TRBV10-3 and TRBJ2-4, with D perhaps TRBD1 or TRBD2 (5 bases each). Germline-derived CDR1 and CDR2 are ENHRY and SYGVKD. This CDR3 is built from 16 residues. Trimming stripped 2 bases from V and 7 bases from J, with 18 bases between. The CDR3 sequence: CAISEPSSIRGNIQYF. Here the CDR3 DNA reads TGTGCCATCAGTGAGCCTAGCTCTATTCGGGGCAACATTCAGTACTTC.

This clone has more than one count but fewer than ten. J is TRBJ2-1 and V is TRBV7-9, with TRBD2 identical over 8 bases. Unmatched junction bases numbered 7, after V lost 5 bases and J lost 1 base. CDR3 length: 16 amino acids. The germline V gene has CDR1 SEHNR and CDR2 FQNEAQ (reference sequence). CDR3 DNA: TGTGCCAGCAGCAGCGGGAGATCTAGTTCCTACAATGAGCAGTTCTTC. Its protein is CASSSGRSSSYNEQFF.

Turning to this clone: Additional DNA sequences in this sample encode the identical CDR3. CDR3 sequence reads: CASSIGYEQYF. CDR3 bases: TGTGCCAGTAGTATAGGCTACGAGCAGTACTTC. The V and J genes are TRBV19 and TRBJ2-7; no firm D call. V lost 1 base and J 3 bases, leaving 1 base between the germline ends. Germline loops: CDR1 LNHDA, CDR2 SQIVND (reference sequence). CDR3 length equals 11 residues.

V is TRBV29-1 and J is TRBJ2-2; no clear D. Deletions cut 3 bases from V and 6 bases from J, with 8 bases between. Looked up from germline, CDR1 is SQVTM and CDR2 is ANQGSEA. This CDR3 is 12 amino acids long. The CDR3 region is CSVDTSAGELFF. In DNA form, the CDR3 reads TGCAGCGTTGATACAAGCGCCGGGGAGCTGTTTTTT.

The rearrangement links TRBV27 to TRBJ2-1; 12 positions agree with TRBD2. The length of the CDR3 is 18 residues. Germline values: CDR1 MNHEY, CDR2 SMNVEV (reference sequence). The ends lost 2 bases at V and 6 bases at J; junction bases unmatched: 11. Here the CDR3 reads CASSLEPLTSGSGNEQFF. CDR3 nucleotides: TGTGCCAGCAGTTTAGAACCACTGACTAGCGGGAGTGGCAATGAGCAGTTCTTC.

The chain joins TRBV28 to TRBJ2-1, with D unresolved. Germline V gives CDR1 MDHEN, CDR2 SYDVKM. The CDR3 has 11 amino acids. V was shortened by 11 bases and J by 8 bases, with 13 bases between the two germline ends. CDR3 sequence (DNA): TGTGCCGCCAGTATACGCGATGAGCAGTTCTTC. Translating gives CAASIRDEQFF.

This clone occurred a few times. The rearrangement links TRBV9 to TRBJ2-6, with 7 positions matching TRBD1. J lost 0 bases, V lost 5 bases, and 11 bases had no gene match. The CDR3 totals 18 residues. Germline V gene data show CDR1 as SGDLS and CDR2 as YYNGEE. The CDR3: CASSEPTGPSSGANVLTF. CDR3 DNA sequence: TGTGCCAGCAGTGAACCGACAGGGCCAAGCTCTGGGGCCAACGTCCTGACTTTC.

In the case of this clone: The sample carries other DNA sequences with the same CDR3. The rearrangement uses TRBV6-6 and TRBJ2-3; D not certain. V was shortened by 0 bases and J by 6 bases, with 1 base between the two germline ends. This CDR3 has 11 amino acids. From germline, CDR1 is MNHNY and CDR2 SVGAGI (reference sequence). The CDR3 region is CASSYSDTQYF. For the CDR3, the DNA is TGTGCCAGCAGTTACTCGGATACGCAGTATTTT.

This sequence joins TRBV2 and TRBJ2-7; no reliable D call. With 2 bases removed from V and 3 bases from J, the gap between germline ends came to 20 bases. The CDR3 extends over 17 amino acids. The germline gives CDR1 SNHLY, CDR2 FYNNEI. CDR3 coding DNA: TGTGCCAGCAGTGAATATCGGGCGGAGTCGGTACGCTACGAGCAGTACTTC. Encoded protein: CASSEYRAESVRYEQYF.

V is TRBV7-9 and J is TRBJ2-1; D gene unclear. V dropped 1 base and J dropped 3 bases, with 10 bases sitting between them. The CDR3 length is 15 residues. CDR1 SEHNR and CDR2 FQNEAQ come from the germline V gene (reference sequence). For the CDR3, the DNA is TGTGCCAGCAGCTTAGTCGGCCTTAACTACAATGAGCAGTTCTTC. Its protein is CASSLVGLNYNEQFF.

V is TRBV28 and J is TRBJ2-3; TRBD1 matches 9 bases. The CDR3 has 17 residues. In germline, CDR1 is MDHEN, CDR2 SYDVKM. V was clipped by 6 bases and J by 4 bases; unmatched bases: 14. The CDR3 region is CASRQVQGARQADTQYF. The CDR3 DNA is TGTGCCAGCAGACAAGTACAGGGGGCAAGGCAGGCAGATACGCAGTATTTT.

In regard to this clone: A junction boundary mismatches the germline segment, possibly from a read error. The rearrangement links TRBV28 to TRBJ1-3; possibly TRBD1 for D (6 bases). The CDR3 totals 14 residues. Germline V gene data show CDR1 as MDHEN and CDR2 as SYDVKM. The CDR3 DNA is TGTGCCAGCCGTTTCGGACAGCCTGGAAACACCATATATTTT. This sequence encodes CASRFGQPGNTIYF.

The V and J genes are TRBV7-2 and TRBJ2-1, with D perhaps TRBD1 or TRBD2 (5 bases each). The V end was cut by 5 bases, the J end by 10 bases, with 21 bases between. Germline V gene data show CDR1 as SGHTA and CDR2 as FQGNSA. This CDR3 has 15 residues. CDR3 coding DNA: TGTGCCAGCAGCCCCCTCACGGGGCCCTTGGCGGAGCAGTTCTTC. The encoded protein is CASSPLTGPLAEQFF.

J is TRBJ1-5 and V is TRBV29-1; D is perhaps TRBD1 (5 bases). Deletions cut 6 bases from V and 2 bases from J, with 17 bases between. This CDR3 spans 15 amino acids. Per the germline V gene, CDR1 is SQVTM and CDR2 is ANQGSEA. For the CDR3, the DNA is TGCAGCGTCCAAGGGGAGGGATTCGGCAATCAGCCCCAGCATTTT. Translating gives CSVQGEGFGNQPQHF.

The chain couples TRBV5-1 to TRBJ2-7, with 8 bases lining up with TRBD2. CDR3 size: 15 residues. Trimming at V came to 2 bases and at J to 4 bases, leaving 8 bases not matched to a gene. The V gene's germline CDR1 is SGHRS and CDR2 YFSETQ. CDR3 in DNA: TGCGCCAGCAGCTTTCGGGGGACTAGTGGATACGAGCAGTACTTC. Residues: CASSFRGTSGYEQYF.

The chain carries TRBV27 and TRBJ2-7; 9 bases fit TRBD1. V shed 4 bases, J shed 3 bases, and the junction held 4 bases outside the gene matches. CDR3 length: 14 residues. The germline V gene encodes CDR1 MNHEY and CDR2 SMNVEV (reference sequence). CDR3 DNA: TGTGCCAGCAGTTCCGGGGGACAGGGCTACGAGCAGTACTTC. It yields the protein CASSSGGQGYEQYF.

This clone was observed many times. The chain couples TRBV28 to TRBJ2-3; 8 bases line up with TRBD2. Per germline, CDR1 MDHEN and CDR2 SYDVKM. The CDR3 extends over 16 amino acids. V lost 3 bases to trimming and J lost 2 bases; unmatched junction nucleotides: 7. CDR3 bases: TGTGCCAGCAGTTTGGAAGCGGGAGAGAACACAGATACGCAGTATTTT. This encodes CASSLEAGENTDTQYF.

In DNA form, the CDR3 reads TGTGCCAGCAGCCTGTCGCCTCAAGAGACCCAGTACTTC. Translated, it gives CASSLSPQETQYF. V usage is TRBV7-9 and J usage is TRBJ2-5; no definite D call. The CDR3 extends over 13 amino acids. Germline loops: CDR1 SEHNR, CDR2 FQNEAQ (reference sequence). Trimming removed 5 bases at V and 2 bases at J, with 9 bases between.

This chain links TRBV4-1 with TRBJ2-4, with 7 bases matching TRBD1. The CDR3 runs to 17 residues. CDR1 is MGHRA, CDR2 YSYEKL, per germline. Trimming removed 0 bases from V and 5 bases from J; junction bases left unmatched: 10. The CDR3 here is CASSQDEIQGLENIQYF. The CDR3 bases are TGCGCCAGCAGCCAAGACGAGATACAGGGGCTAGAAAACATTCAGTACTTC.

For the CDR3, the DNA is TGCGCCAGCAGCTTATGGACAGTGAACACTGAAGCTTTCTTT. Translation gives CASSLWTVNTEAFF. V gene TRBV5-1 combines with J gene TRBJ1-1; D may be TRBD1 (6 bases). V gave up 2 bases and J gave up 0 bases, with 8 bases separating them. CDR1 is SGHRS and CDR2 is YFSETQ in the germline V gene. The CDR3 has 14 residues.

In its sample, this clone was seen once. V usage is TRBV28 and J usage is TRBJ2-7, with 7 bases that match TRBD2. CDR3 size: 17 residues. CDR1 and CDR2 (germline): MDHEN, SYDVKM. J gave up 1 base and V 1 base, and 10 bases lay outside the gene matches. CDR3 nucleotides: TGTGCCAGCAGTTTATCCAGACGAGCGGGAAGATCCTACGAGCAGTACTTC. Protein: CASSLSRRAGRSYEQYF.

The V and J genes are TRBV6-5 and TRBJ1-1, with D perhaps TRBD1 (5 bases). CDR3 length equals 14 residues. The V gene's germline CDR1 is MNHEY and CDR2 SVGAGI. The ends were cut back, 2 bases at V and 0 bases at J, with 7 bases in the middle. As DNA, the CDR3 is TGTGCCAGCAGTTACGACAGCTTGAACACTGAAGCTTTCTTT. It translates to CASSYDSLNTEAFF.

DNA for the CDR3: TGTGCCAGCAGTTACGTAACGGGAGCGTACAATGAGCAGTTCTTC. Its protein is CASSYVTGAYNEQFF. The chain joins TRBV6-6 to TRBJ2-1, with a tentative D call TRBD2 (6 bases). CDR3 length: 15 amino acids. From germline, CDR1 is MNHNY and CDR2 SVGAGI (reference sequence). V lost 2 bases and J lost 4, with 12 bases in between.

The gene calls are TRBV28 and TRBJ2-5; 7 bases align to TRBD1. The CDR3 contains 14 residues. Germline V CDR1 and CDR2: MDHEN, SYDVKM. V lost 2 bases and J lost 5; bases outside the gene matches: 5. In DNA, the CDR3 is TGTGCCAGCAGTTTAAGACAGGGATCCGAGACCCAGTACTTC. Amino acids: CASSLRQGSETQYF.